This TCR beta chain originates from a study of T cell changes during pregnancy in multiple sclerosis (dated by TCRdb to about 2019). Regarding the study in general: Changes in the T cell repertoire over the course of pregnancy were examined in this study in women with multiple sclerosis.

Libraries were made using the immunoSEQ multiplex PCR assay. TCRdb stores this immuneACCESS table with in-frame sequences only. Part of the clones is absent; in the studies checked, under half of the shortfall reflects unresolved V genes, and no reason is known for the rest. This sample has tens of thousands of clones in its table, and more than 85% of those were observed once. In total, the top ten clones hold roughly 2.3% of the sample. The CDR3 holds 15 amino acids from the cysteine to the phenylalanine. Of the read, only the CDR3 DNA is kept; its 45 bases are in frame from base 1. CDR1 and CDR2 are read off the germline V gene as SGDLS and YYNGEE. V is pruned by 0 bases and J by 5 bases, leaving 5 bases of the junction without a gene match. A single count supports this clone. The specificity of this receptor is unknown. No much larger clone is present one base from it, and per-base qualities are unavailable.

In this chain, TRBV9 is recombined with TRBJ2-7, with 10 central nucleotides matching TRBD1. This TCR was recovered from a female donor with multiple sclerosis, enrolled in a pregnancy study. Source: peripheral blood, taken in the third trimester of pregnancy. The CDR3 sequence is CASSVGGDRGNEQYF. The sequenced DNA: TGTGCCAGCAGCGTAGGTGGGGACAGGGGAAACGAGCAGTACTTC.